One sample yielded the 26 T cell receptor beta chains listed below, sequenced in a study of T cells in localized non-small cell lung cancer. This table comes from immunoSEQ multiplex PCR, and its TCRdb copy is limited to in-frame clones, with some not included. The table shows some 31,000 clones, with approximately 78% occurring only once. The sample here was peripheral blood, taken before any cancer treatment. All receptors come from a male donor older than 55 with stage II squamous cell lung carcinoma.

As DNA, the CDR3 is TGTGCCTGGGACAGGGGAAGGAACACTGAAGCTTTCTTT. It yields the protein CAWDRGRNTEAFF. V usage is TRBV30 and J usage is TRBJ1-1; 8 bases match TRBD1. CDR3 length equals 13 residues. V lost 5 bases to trimming and J lost 1 base; unmatched junction nucleotides: 3. The V gene's germline CDR1 is GTSNPN and CDR2 SVGIG (reference sequence).

The CDR3 bases are TGTGCCAGCAGCTTAGCAGGTAGTCAGGGGGCCTACACCGGGGAGCTGTTTTTT. Amino acids: CASSLAGSQGAYTGELFF. This chain connects TRBV11-2 to TRBJ2-2; 8 bases agree with TRBD1. Losses at the gene ends were 1 base for V and 3 bases for J; bases not matched to a gene: 10. The CDR3 length is 18 residues. CDR1 and CDR2 from the germline V gene are SGHAT and FQNNGV.

CDR3 in amino acids: CASGSDFGSSGEQFF. CDR3 nucleotides: TGTGCCAGCGGAAGTGACTTCGGATCTAGCGGAGAGCAGTTCTTC. The chain combines TRBV7-9 with TRBJ2-1; 7 bases align to TRBD2. Germline V lookup: CDR1 SEHNR, CDR2 FQNEAQ (reference sequence). V was pared by 8 bases and J by 10 bases, with 17 bases of the junction left unmatched. This CDR3 is built from 15 residues. Full variable domain (rest looked up from reference TRBV7-9 and TRBJ2-1): DTGVSQNPRHKITKRGQNVTFRCDPISEHNRLYWYRQTLGQGPEFLTYFQNEAQLEKSRLLSDRFSAERPKGSFSTLEIQRTEQGDSAMYLCASGSDFGSSGEQFFGPGTRLTVL.

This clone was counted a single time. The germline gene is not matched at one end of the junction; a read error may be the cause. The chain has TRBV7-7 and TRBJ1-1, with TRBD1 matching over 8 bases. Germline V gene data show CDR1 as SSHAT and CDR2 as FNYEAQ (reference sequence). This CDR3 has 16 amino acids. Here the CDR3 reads CASSRWTGSSSLEAFF. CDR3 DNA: TGTGCTAGCAGCCGATGGACAGGGAGCAGCTCGCTAGAAGCTTTCTTT.

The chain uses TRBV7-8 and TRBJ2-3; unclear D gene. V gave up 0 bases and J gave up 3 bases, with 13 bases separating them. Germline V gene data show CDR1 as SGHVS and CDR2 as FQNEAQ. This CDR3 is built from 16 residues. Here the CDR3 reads CASSLASYGYTDTQYF. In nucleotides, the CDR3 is TGTGCCAGCAGCTTAGCATCTTACGGGTATACAGATACGCAGTATTTT.

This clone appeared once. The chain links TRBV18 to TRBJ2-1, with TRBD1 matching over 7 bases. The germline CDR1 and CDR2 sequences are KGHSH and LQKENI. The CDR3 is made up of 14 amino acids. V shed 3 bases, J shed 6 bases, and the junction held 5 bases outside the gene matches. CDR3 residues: CASSPRGQTNEQFF. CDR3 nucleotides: TGTGCCAGCTCACCCCGGGGACAGACCAATGAGCAGTTCTTC. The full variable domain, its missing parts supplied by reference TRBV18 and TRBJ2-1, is NAGVMQNPRHLVRRRGQEARLRCSPMKGHSHVYWYRQLPEEGLKFMVYLQKENIIDESGMPKERFSAEFPKEGPSILRIQQVVRGDSAAYFCASSPRGQTNEQFFGPGTRLTVL.

This chain's CDR3 is CASSLGTGYYGYTF. For the CDR3, the DNA is TGTGCCAGCAGCTTAGGGACAGGATACTATGGCTACACCTTC. The gene calls are TRBV13 and TRBJ1-2, with D possibly TRBD1 on 6 matching bases. Germline CDR1 and CDR2: PRHDT and FYEKMQ (reference sequence). Trimming shortened V by 0 bases and J by 3 bases, and 8 bases separated the two germline ends. This CDR3 contains 14 residues.

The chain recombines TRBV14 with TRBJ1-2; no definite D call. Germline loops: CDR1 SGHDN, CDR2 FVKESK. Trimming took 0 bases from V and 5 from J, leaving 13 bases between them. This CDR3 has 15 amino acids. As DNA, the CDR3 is TGTGCCAGCAGCCAAGATATTTCAGGAGTTTATGGCTACACCTTC. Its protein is CASSQDISGVYGYTF.

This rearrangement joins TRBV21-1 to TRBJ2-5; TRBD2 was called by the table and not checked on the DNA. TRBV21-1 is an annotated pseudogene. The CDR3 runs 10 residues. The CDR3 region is CASDFKTQYF. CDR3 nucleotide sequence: TGTGCCAGCGACTTTAAGACCCAGTACTTC.

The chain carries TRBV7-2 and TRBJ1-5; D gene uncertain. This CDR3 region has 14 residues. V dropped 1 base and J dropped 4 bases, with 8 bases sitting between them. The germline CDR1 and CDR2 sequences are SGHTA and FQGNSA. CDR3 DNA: TGTGCCAGCAGCTTAGGGGAATCTAATCAGCCCCAGCATTTT. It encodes CASSLGESNQPQHF.

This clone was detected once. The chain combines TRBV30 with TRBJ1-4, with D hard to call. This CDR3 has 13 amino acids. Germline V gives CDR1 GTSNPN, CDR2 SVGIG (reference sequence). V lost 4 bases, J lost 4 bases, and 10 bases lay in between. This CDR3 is CAWTRANNEKLFF. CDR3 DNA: TGTGCCTGGACGAGGGCGAATAATGAAAAACTGTTTTTT.

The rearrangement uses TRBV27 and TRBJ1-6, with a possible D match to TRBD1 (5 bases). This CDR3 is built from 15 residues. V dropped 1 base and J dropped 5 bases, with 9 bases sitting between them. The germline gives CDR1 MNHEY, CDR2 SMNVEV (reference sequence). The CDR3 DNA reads TGTGCCAGCAGTTTATTTCGACAGAATAATTCACCCCTCCACTTT. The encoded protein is CASSLFRQNNSPLHF.

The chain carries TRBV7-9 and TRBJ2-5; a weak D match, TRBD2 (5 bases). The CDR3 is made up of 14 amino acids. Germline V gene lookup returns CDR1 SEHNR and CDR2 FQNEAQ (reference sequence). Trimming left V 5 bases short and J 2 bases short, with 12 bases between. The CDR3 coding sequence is TGTGCCAGCAGCCGCGGGTCAGCTCAAGAGACCCAGTACTTC. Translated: CASSRGSAQETQYF. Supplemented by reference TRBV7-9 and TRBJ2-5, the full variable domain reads DTGVSQNPRHKITKRGQNVTFRCDPISEHNRLYWYRQTLGQGPEFLTYFQNEAQLEKSRLLSDRFSAERPKGSFSTLEIQRTEQGDSAMYLCASSRGSAQETQYFGPGTRLLVL.

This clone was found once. The CDR3 region has the DNA TGTGCCAGCAGCCCCTTAGGGGCCAGGGCCATGAGCTACACCTTC. Its translation: CASSPLGARAMSYTF. V is TRBV7-9 and J is TRBJ1-2; weak D call: TRBD1 (5 bases). The CDR3 totals 15 residues. Germline V CDR1 and CDR2: SEHNR, FQNEAQ (reference sequence). Trimming left V 5 bases short and J 9 bases short, with 22 bases between.

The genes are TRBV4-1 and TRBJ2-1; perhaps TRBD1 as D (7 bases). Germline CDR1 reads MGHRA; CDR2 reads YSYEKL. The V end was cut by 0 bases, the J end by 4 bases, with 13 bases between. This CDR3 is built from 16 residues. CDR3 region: CASSQEEGQRYNEQFF. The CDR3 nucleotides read TGCGCCAGCAGCCAAGAGGAGGGACAGAGATACAATGAGCAGTTCTTC.

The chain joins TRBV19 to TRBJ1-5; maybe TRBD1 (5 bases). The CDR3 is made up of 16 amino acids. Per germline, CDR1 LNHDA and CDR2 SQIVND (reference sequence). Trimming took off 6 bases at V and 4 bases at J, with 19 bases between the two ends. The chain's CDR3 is CASSRPGVSTNQPQHF. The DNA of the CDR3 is TGTGCCAGTAGCCGCCCGGGGGTCTCGACAAATCAGCCCCAGCATTTT.

The CDR3 coding sequence is TGTGCCAGCAGTTCGGGGGTTTCTGGCTATGGCTACACCTTC. Its protein is CASSSGVSGYGYTF. This chain links TRBV6-4 with TRBJ1-2; TRBD1 might be the D (5 bases). The CDR3 length is 14 residues. Trimming removed 5 bases from V and 4 bases from J, with 14 bases in between. CDR1 is MRHNA, CDR2 SNTAGT, per germline.

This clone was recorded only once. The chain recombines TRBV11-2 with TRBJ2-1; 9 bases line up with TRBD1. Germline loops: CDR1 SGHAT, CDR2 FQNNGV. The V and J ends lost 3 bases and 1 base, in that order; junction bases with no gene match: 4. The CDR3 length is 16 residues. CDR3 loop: CASSFGQGLSYNEQFF. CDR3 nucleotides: TGTGCCAGCAGCTTCGGACAGGGGCTATCCTACAATGAGCAGTTCTTC. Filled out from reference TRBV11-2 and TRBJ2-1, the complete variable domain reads EAGVAQSPRYKIIEKRQSVAFWCNPISGHATLYWYQQILGQGPKLLIQFQNNGVVDDSQLPKDRFSAERLKGVDSTLKIQPAKLEDSAVYLCASSFGQGLSYNEQFFGPGTRLTVL.

The CDR3 sequence is CASSFWVGGPNSPLHF. The DNA of the CDR3 is TGCGCCAGCAGCTTCTGGGTGGGGGGCCCGAATTCACCCCTCCACTTT. V usage is TRBV5-1 and J usage is TRBJ1-6; possibly TRBD1 for D (6 bases). Germline V CDR1 and CDR2: SGHRS, YFSETQ. V was clipped by 2 bases and J by 7 bases, with 16 bases between them. This CDR3 is built from 16 residues.

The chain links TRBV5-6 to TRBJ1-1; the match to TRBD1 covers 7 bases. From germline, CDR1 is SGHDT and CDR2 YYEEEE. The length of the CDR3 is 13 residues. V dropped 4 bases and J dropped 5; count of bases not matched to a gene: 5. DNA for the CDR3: TGTGCCAGCAGCCCGACAGGGCGGACTGAAGCTTTCTTT. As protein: CASSPTGRTEAFF.

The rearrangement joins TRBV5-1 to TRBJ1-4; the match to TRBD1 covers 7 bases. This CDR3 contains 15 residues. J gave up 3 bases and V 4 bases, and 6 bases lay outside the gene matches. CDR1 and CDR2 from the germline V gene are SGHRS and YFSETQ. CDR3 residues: CASSEGGTANEKLFF. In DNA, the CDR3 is TGCGCCAGCAGCGAAGGCGGGACAGCTAATGAAAAACTGTTTTTT.

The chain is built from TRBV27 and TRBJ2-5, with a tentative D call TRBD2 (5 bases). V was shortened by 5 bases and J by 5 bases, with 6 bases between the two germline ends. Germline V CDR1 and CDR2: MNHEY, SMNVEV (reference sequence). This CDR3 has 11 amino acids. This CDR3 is CASSRGETQYF. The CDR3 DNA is TGTGCCAGCAGTCGGGGTGAGACCCAGTACTTC.

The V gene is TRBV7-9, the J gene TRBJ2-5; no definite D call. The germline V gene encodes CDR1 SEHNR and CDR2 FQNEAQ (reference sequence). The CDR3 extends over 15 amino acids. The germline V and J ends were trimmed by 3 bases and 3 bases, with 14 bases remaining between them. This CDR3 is CASSLGWHVKETQYF. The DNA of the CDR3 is TGTGCCAGCAGCTTGGGGTGGCATGTTAAAGAGACCCAGTACTTC.

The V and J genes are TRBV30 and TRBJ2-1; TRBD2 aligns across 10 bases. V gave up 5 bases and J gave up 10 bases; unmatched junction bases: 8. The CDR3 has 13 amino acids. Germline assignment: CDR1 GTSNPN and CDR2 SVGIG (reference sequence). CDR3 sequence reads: CAWGGLAGEEQFF. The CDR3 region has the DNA TGTGCCTGGGGGGGGCTAGCGGGAGAGGAGCAGTTCTTC. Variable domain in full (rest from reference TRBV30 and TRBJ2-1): SQTIHQWPATLVQPVGSPLSLECTVEGTSNPNLYWYRQAAGRGLQLLFYSVGIGQISSEVPQNLSASRPQDRQFILSSKKLLLSDSGFYLCAWGGLAGEEQFFGPGTRLTVL.

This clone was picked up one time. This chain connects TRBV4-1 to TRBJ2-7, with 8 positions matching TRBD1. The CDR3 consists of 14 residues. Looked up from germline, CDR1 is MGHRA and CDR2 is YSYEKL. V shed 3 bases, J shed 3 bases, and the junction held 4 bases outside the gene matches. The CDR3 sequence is CASSQPDRGYEQYF. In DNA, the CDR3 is TGCGCCAGCAGCCAGCCAGACAGGGGCTACGAGCAGTACTTC.

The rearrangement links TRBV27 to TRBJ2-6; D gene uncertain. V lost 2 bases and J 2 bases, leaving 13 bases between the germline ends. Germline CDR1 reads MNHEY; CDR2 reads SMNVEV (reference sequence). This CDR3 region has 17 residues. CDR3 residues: CASSLRLNHPGANVLTF. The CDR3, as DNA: TGTGCCAGCAGTTTACGGCTGAACCACCCTGGGGCCAACGTCCTGACTTTC.